The source of this T cell receptor beta chain is a study of chemoradiotherapy in HPV16-positive cancers (dated by TCRdb to between 2021 and 2024). General notes on the study: Using functional T-cell assays on cells from a couple of HPV16-positive patients, the researchers defined candidate HPV-specific T-cell clones and common TCR motifs. Whether T-cell immunity against the HPV oncoproteins E6 and E7 changes during chemoradiotherapy and whether survival is affected by this immunity were examined in the study. TCR repertoires from more than 70 patients with HPV-related cancers were then used to track the candidate HPV-specific TCRs and motifs. The full study reports these points: The functional definition of HPV-specific T cells came from only a couple of HPV16-positive patients, and the survival association was reported for HPV16-positive patients. Expansion of candidate HPV-specific clones and E7-related TCR motifs was observed in the tumor microenvironment during treatment, whereas no such expansion was observed for non-HPV-specific T cells. In HPV16-positive patients, expansion of HPV-responsive T cells during chemoradiotherapy was associated with improved recurrence-free survival.

Repertoires were sampled repeatedly over the course of chemoradiotherapy so that clonal expansion in the tumor microenvironment could be followed. Turning to this clone: The antigen this receptor binds is unknown. One base away there is no much larger clone; base qualities are not given.

According to the germline V gene, CDR1 reads SGHTA and CDR2 reads FQGTGA. From its cysteine to its phenylalanine, the CDR3 spans 14 amino acids. The kept DNA is CDR3 alone, 42 bases in frame from the first base. Between the V and J ends, shortened by 4 bases and 7 bases respectively, the junction contains 15 bases. The protocol used for the library was the immunoSEQ multiplex PCR assay. TCRdb limited this immuneACCESS table to in-frame rearrangements with V and J called. A share of clones is missing; checked studies link under half to unresolved V genes, and the rest is unexplained. This sample holds around 5,300 clones; 70% to 90% were observed only once. Around 2.5% of the sample is in the top ten clones.

This receptor was obtained from a human donor with HPV-associated anogenital cancer. The chain is made from TRBV7-3 and TRBJ2-3; the D gene cannot be named for sure. Specimen: tumor tissue, collected from a patient who underwent chemoradiotherapy. The CDR3 reads as follows: CASSSSPGSYTQYF. In nucleotides, the sequence is TGTGCCAGCAGCTCCTCCCCGGGTTCGTATACGCAGTATTTT.